The sequence of this T cell receptor beta chain was determined in a study of blood T cell repertoires in COVID-19. Study as a whole: Italy, Spain and the United States were the sources of the convalescent and acute COVID-19 samples.

Here immunoSEQ multiplex PCR was the method, and the copy in TCRdb shows in-frame clones only, minus some. The sample includes 30,000 to 40,000 clones, more than 65% of them seen just once. This CDR3 is built from 15 residues. V gave up 5 bases and J gave up 5 bases; unmatched junction bases: 7. Germline CDR1 reads MNHEY; CDR2 reads SVGAGI. Sequencing input: peripheral blood. The chain joins TRBV6-5 to TRBJ1-5, with TRBD1 matching 9 bases. The sequence came from a man aged 70 or older with acute or convalescent COVID-19. The CDR3 bases are TGTGCCAGCAGTCCGGGACAGGGCCCCCATCAGCCCCAGCATTTT. Protein: CASSPGQGPHQPQHF.